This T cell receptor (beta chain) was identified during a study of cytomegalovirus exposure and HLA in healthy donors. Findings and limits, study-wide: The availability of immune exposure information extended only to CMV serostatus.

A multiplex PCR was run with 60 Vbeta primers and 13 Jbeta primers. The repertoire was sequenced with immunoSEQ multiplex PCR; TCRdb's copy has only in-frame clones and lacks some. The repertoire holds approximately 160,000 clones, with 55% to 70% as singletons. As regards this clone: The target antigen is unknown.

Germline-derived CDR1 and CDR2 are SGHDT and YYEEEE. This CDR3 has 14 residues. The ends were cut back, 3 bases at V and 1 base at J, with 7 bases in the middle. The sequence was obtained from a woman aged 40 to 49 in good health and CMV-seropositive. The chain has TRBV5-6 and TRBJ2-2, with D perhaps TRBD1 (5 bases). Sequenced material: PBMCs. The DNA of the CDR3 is TGTGCCAGCAGCTGGGGCCTGAACACCGGGGAGCTGTTTTTT. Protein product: CASSWGLNTGELFF.